This entry describes one T cell receptor (beta chain). The entry originates in a study of shared clonotypes between healthy human individuals. V shed 0 bases, J shed 6 bases, and the junction held 12 bases outside the gene matches. The CDR3 sequence is 18 residues long. Germline loops: CDR1 LGHNA, CDR2 YSLEER. There were only Caucasian adults among the donors, and all lived in Nashville, Tennessee. Splitting of CD4+ cells produced CD45RA+ naive and CD45RA-negative memory subsets. Only in-frame clones appear in the TCRdb table, and some are missing; sequencing was by immunoSEQ multiplex PCR. The repertoire holds a few million clones, with about 90% as singletons.

The chain carries TRBV4-3 and TRBJ2-1; TRBD2 aligns across 9 bases. This TCR derives from a man younger than 35 in good health. Some clones in this sample may be carry-over from other donors' samples. Sequencing was done on a sample of naive CD4+ T cells from PBMCs. Subset specified: CD45RA+ positively selected. The CDR3 is CASSQETPSVAGANEQFF. CDR3 nucleotide sequence: TGCGCCAGCAGCCAAGAAACCCCGTCGGTAGCGGGAGCCAATGAGCAGTTCTTC.